This T cell receptor beta chain emerged from a study of post-analysis software for immune sequencing data. Study-wide results and caveats: Strong co-clustering by F measure was seen for same-batch samples. Controls significantly exceeded multiple sclerosis patients in normalized Chao1 diversity. In patients, about five TRBV segments were more frequent than in controls, with TRBV5-6, TRBV5-1 and TRBV20-1 among them.

The V end lost 6 bases, the J end lost 0 bases, and 12 bases lay between the germline ends. The germline V gene has CDR1 MNHEY and CDR2 SMNVEV (reference sequence). There are 14 residues in the CDR3. Regarding this clonotype: The antigen remains undetermined.

The authors incorporated unique molecular identifiers into the TCR beta cDNA libraries. MiXCR, applied by TCRdb to the PCR reads, yields one record per CDR3 protein. The table shows roughly 800,000 distinct CDR3 sequences, with 25% to 30% occurring only once. This TCR was sampled from a girl aged 10 to 17 with multiple sclerosis. J is TRBJ2-7 and V is TRBV27; D call uncertain. Sequencing was carried out using blood. The CDR3 nucleotides are TGTGCCAGCAGACCTAAACGCAGCTCCTACGAGCAGTACTTC. Amino acids: CASRPKRSSYEQYF.